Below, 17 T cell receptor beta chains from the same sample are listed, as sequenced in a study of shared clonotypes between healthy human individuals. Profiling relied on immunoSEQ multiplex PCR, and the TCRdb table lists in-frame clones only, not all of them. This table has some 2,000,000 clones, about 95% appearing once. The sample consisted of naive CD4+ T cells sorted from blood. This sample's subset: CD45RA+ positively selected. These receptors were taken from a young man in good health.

The CDR3 DNA follows: TGTGCCACCCTCCCCCCTAGGGAGGGCTACACCTTC. It translates to CATLPPREGYTF. The V gene is TRBV6-6, the J gene TRBJ1-2; no clear D. Germline CDR1 reads MNHNY; CDR2 reads SVGAGI (reference sequence). The germline V and J ends were trimmed by 10 bases and 8 bases, with 17 bases remaining between them. CDR3 length equals 12 residues.

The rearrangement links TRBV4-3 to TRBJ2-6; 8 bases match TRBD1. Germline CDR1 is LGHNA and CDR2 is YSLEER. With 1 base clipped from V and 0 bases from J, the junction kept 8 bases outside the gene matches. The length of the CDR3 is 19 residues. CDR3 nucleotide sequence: TGCGCCAGCAGCCAAGGGACCGGGACAGGCTACTCTGGGGCCAACGTCCTGACTTTC. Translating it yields CASSQGTGTGYSGANVLTF.

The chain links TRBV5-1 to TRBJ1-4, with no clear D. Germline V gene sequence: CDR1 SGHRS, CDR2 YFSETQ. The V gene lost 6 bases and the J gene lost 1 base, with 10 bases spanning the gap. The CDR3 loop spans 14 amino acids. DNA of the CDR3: TGCGCCAGCAAATTAGGGAGAACTAATGAAAAACTGTTTTTT. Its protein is CASKLGRTNEKLFF.

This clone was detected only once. The CDR3 nucleotides read TGTGCCAGCAGCCAAGAGTCTCTAGGGCCGTACGAGCAGTACTTC. It yields the protein CASSQESLGPYEQYF. The rearrangement joins TRBV4-2 to TRBJ2-7, with D hard to call. Trimming cost V 0 bases and J 4 bases, with 13 bases left between them. This CDR3 is built from 15 residues. The germline V gene encodes CDR1 LGHNA and CDR2 YNFKEQ.

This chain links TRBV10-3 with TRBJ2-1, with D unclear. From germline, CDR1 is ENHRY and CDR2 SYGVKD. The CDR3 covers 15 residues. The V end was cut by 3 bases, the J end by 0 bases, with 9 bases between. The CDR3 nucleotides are TGTGCCATCAGTGACGACCGGGCCTCCTACAATGAGCAGTTCTTC. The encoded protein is CAISDDRASYNEQFF.

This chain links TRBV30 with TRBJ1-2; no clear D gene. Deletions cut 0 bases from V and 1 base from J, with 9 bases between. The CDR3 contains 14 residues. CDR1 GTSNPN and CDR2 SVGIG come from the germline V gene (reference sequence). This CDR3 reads CAWSVFKGNYGYTF. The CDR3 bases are TGTGCCTGGAGTGTATTTAAGGGTAACTATGGCTACACCTTC.

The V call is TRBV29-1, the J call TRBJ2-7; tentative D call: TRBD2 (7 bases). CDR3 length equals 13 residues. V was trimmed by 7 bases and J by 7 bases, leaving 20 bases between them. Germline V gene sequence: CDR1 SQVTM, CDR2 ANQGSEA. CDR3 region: CSAGGGAGGEQYF. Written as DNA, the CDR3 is TGCAGCGCCGGAGGGGGGGCAGGCGGTGAGCAGTACTTC.

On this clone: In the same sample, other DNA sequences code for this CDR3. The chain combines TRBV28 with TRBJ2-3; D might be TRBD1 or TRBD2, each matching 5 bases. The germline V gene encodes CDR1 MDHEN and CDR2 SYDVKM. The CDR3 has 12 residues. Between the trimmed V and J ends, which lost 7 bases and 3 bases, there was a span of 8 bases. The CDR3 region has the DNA TGTGCCAGCACCGGGACGACAGATACGCAGTATTTT. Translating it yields CASTGTTDTQYF.

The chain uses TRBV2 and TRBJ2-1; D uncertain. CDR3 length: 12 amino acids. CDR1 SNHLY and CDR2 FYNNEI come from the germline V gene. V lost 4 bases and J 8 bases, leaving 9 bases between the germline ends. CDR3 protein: CASSGSRYEQFF. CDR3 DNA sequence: TGTGCCAGCAGTGGGAGCAGGTATGAGCAGTTCTTC.

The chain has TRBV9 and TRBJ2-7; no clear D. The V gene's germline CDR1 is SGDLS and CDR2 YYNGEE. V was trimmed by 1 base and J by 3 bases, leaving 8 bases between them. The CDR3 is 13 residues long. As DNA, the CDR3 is TGTGCCAGCAGCGTAACGCAAAGCTACGAGCAGTACTTC. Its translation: CASSVTQSYEQYF.

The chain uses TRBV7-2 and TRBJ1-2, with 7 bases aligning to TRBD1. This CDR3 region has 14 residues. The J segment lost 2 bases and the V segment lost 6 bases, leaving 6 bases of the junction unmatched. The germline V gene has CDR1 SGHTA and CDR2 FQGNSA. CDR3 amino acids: CASREGGQNYGYTF. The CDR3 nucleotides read TGTGCCAGCAGGGAGGGGGGACAGAACTATGGCTACACCTTC.

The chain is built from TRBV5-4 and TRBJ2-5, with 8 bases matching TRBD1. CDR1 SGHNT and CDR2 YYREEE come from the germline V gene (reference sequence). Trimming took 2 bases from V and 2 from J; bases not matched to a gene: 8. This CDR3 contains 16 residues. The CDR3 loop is CASSLPLGQGQETQYF. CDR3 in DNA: TGTGCCAGCAGCTTACCCCTTGGACAGGGTCAAGAGACCCAGTACTTC.

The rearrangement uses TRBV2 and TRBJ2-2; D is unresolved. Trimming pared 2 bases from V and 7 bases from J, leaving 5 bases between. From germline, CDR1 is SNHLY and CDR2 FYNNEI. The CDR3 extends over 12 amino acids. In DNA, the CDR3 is TGTGCCAGCAGTGAAAGTGGCGGGGAGCTGTTTTTT. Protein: CASSESGGELFF. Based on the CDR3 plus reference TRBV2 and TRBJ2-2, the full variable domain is EPEVTQTPSHQVTQMGQEVILRCVPISNHLYFYWYRQILGQKVEFLVSFYNNEISEKSEIFDDQFSVERPDGSNFTLKIRSTKLEDSAMYFCASSESGGELFFGEGSRLTVL.

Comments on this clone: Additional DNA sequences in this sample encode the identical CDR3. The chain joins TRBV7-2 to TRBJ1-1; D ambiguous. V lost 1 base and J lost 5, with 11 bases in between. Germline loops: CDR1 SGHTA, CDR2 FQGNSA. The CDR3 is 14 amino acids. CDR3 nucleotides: TGTGCCAGCAGCTTAGAGGGAAGGAGGACTGAAGCTTTCTTT. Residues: CASSLEGRRTEAFF.

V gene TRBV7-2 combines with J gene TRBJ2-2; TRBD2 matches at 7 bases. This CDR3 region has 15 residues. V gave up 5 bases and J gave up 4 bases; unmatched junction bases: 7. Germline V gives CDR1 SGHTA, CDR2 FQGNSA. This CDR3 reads CASSPGLVGTGELFF. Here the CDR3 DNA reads TGTGCCAGCAGCCCCGGACTAGTGGGCACCGGGGAGCTGTTTTTT.

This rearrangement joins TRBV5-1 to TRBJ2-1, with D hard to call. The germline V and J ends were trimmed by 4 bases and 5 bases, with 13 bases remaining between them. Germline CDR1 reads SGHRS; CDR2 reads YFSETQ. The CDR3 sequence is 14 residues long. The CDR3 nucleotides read TGCGCCAGCAGCCCCATAACCTTAAACAATGAGCAGTTCTTC. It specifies CASSPITLNNEQFF.

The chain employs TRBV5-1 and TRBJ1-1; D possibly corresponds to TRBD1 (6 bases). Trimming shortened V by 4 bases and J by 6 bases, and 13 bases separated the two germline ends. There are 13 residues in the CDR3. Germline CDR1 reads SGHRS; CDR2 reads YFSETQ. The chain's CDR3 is CASSHGGGPEAFF. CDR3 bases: TGCGCCAGCAGCCACGGAGGGGGTCCTGAAGCTTTCTTT.